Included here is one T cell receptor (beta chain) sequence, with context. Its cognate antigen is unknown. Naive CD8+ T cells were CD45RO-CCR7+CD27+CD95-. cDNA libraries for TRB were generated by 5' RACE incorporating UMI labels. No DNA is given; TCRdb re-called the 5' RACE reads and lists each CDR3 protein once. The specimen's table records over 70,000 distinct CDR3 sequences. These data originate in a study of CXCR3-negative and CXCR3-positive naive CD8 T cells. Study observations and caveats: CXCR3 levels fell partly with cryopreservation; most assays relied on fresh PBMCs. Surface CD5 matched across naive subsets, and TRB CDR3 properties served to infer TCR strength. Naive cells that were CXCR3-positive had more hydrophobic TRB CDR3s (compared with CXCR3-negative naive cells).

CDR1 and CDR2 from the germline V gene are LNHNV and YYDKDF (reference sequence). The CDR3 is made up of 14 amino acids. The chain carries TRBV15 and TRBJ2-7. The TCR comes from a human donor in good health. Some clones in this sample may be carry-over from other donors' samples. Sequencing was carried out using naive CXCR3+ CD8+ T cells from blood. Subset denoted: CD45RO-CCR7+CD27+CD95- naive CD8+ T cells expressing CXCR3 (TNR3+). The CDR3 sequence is CATSRVRTSYEQYF. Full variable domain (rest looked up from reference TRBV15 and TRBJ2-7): DAMVIQNPRYQVTQFGKPVTLSCSQTLNHNVMYWYQQKSSQAPKLLFHYYDKDFNNEADTPDNFQSRRPNTSFCFLDIRSPGLGDTAMYLCATSRVRTSYEQYFGPGTRLTVT.